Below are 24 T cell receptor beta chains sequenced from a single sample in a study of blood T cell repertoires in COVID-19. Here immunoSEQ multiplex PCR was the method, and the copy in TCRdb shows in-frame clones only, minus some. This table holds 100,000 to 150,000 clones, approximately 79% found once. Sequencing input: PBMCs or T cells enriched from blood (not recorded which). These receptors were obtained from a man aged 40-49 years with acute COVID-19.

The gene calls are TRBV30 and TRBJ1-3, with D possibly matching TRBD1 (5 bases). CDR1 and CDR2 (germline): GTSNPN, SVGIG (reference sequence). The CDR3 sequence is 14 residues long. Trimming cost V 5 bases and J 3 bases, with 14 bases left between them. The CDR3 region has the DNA TGTGCCTGGGGCTGGGGCCAGGGTGGAAACACCATATATTTT. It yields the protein CAWGWGQGGNTIYF.

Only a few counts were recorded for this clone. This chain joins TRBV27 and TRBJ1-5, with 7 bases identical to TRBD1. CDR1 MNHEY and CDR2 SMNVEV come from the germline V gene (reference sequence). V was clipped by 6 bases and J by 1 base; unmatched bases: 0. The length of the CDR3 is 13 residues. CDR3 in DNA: TGTGCCAGCAGACAGGGGAGCAATCAGCCCCAGCATTTT. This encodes CASRQGSNQPQHF.

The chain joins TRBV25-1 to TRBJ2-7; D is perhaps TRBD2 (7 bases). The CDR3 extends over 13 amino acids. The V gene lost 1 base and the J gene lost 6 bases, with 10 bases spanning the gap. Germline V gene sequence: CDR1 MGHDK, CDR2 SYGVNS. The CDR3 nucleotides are TGTGCCAGCAGTGAATTAAGGGGGGGCGAGCAGTACTTC. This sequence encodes CASSELRGGEQYF.

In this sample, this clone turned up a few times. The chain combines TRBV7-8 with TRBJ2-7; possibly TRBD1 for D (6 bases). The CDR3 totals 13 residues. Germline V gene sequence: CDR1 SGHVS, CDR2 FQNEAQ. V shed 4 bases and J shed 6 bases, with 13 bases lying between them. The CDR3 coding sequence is TGTGCCAGCAGCTCCATGACAGGAGGCGAGCAGTACTTC. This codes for CASSSMTGGEQYF.

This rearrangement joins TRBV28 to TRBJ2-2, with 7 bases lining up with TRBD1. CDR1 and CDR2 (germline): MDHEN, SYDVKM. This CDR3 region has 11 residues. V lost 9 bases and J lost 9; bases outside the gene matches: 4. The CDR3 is CASRQGRELFF. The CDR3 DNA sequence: TGTGCCAGTCGACAGGGCAGGGAGCTGTTTTTT.

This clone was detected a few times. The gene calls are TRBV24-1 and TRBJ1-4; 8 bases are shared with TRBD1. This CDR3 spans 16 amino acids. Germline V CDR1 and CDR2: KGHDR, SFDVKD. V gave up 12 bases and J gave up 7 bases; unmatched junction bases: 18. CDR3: CALLSSDRGRGEKLFF. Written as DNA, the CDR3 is TGTGCCTTGCTATCCTCTGACAGGGGCAGGGGTGAAAAACTGTTTTTT.

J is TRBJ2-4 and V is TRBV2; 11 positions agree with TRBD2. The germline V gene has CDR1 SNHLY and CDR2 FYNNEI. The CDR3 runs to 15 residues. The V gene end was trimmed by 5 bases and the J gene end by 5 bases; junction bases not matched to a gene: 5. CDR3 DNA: TGTGCCAGCAGTAATAGCGGGGGGGCCGAAAACATTCAGTACTTC. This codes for CASSNSGGAENIQYF.

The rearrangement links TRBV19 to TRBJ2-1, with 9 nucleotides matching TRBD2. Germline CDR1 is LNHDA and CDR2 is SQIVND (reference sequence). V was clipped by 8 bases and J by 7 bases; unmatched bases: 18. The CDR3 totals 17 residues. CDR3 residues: CASAGYERAGGRNEQFF. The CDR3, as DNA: TGTGCCAGTGCCGGGTATGAAAGAGCGGGAGGTCGGAATGAGCAGTTCTTC.

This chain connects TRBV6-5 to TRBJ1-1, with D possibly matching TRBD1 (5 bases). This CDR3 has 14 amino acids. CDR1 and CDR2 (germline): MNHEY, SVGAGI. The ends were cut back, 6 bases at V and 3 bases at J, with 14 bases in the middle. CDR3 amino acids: CASSLQGGDTEAFF. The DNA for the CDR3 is TGTGCCAGCAGCCTCCAGGGAGGAGACACTGAAGCTTTCTTT.

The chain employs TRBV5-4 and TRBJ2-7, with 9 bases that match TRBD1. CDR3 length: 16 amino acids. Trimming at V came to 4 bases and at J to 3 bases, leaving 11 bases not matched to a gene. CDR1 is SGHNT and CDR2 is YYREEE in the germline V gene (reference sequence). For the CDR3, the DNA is TGTGCCAGCAGCCGAGAGACAGGGGGTATGGGCTACGAGCAGTACTTC. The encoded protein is CASSRETGGMGYEQYF.

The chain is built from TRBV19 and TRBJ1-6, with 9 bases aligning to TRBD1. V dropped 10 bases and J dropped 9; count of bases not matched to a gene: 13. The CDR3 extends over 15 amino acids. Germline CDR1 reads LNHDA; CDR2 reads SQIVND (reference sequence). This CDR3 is CATSGTGTSFSPLHF. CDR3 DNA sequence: TGTGCCACTAGCGGGACAGGGACATCTTTTTCACCCCTCCACTTT.

The CDR3 is CASGPANTEAFF. The CDR3 nucleotides are TGTGCCAGCGGGCCAGCGAACACTGAAGCTTTCTTT. This chain links TRBV6-5 with TRBJ1-1; no clear D. V gave up 8 bases and J gave up 1 base, with 8 bases separating them. The CDR3 totals 12 residues. CDR1 MNHEY and CDR2 SVGAGI come from the germline V gene.

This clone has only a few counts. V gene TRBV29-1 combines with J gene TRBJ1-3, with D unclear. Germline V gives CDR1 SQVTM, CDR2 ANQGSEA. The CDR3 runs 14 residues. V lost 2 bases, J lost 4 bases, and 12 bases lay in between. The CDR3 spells CSVESSGAGNTIYF. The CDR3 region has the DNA TGCAGCGTTGAAAGTAGTGGAGCAGGAAACACCATATATTTT.

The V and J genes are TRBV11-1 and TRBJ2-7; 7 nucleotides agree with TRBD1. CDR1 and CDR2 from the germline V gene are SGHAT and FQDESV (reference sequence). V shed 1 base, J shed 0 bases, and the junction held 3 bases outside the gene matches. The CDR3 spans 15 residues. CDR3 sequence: CASSLGGTVSYEQYF. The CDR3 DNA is TGTGCCAGCAGCTTAGGGGGGACAGTCTCCTACGAGCAGTACTTC.

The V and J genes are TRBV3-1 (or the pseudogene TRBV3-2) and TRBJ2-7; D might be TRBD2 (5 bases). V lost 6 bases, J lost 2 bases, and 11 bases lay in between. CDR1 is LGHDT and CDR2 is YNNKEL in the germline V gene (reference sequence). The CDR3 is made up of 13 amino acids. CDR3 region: CASSSFGTYEQYF. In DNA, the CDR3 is TGTGCCAGCAGTAGTTTCGGGACCTACGAGCAGTACTTC.

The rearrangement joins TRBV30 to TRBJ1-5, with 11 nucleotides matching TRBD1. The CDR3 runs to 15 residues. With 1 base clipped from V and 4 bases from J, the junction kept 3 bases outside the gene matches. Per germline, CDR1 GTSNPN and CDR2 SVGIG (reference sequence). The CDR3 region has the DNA TGTGCCTGGAGTGGAGGACAGGGGGCGAATCAGCCCCAGCATTTT. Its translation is CAWSGGQGANQPQHF.

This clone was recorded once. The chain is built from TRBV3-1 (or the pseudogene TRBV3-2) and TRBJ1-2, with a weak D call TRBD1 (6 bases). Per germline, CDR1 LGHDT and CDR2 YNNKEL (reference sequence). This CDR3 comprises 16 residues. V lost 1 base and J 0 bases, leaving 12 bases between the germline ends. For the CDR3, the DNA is TGTGCCAGCAGCCAAGTAGGGGGTGGGACTAACTATGGCTACACCTTC. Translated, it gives CASSQVGGGTNYGYTF.

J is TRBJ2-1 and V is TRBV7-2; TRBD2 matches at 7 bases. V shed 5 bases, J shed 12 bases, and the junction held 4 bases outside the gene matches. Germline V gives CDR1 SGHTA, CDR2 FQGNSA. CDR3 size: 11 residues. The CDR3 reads CASSPGGGQFF. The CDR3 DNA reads TGTGCCAGCAGCCCTGGGGGGGGGCAGTTCTTC.

The CDR3 sequence: CATSDSRGAGANVLTF. The CDR3 region has the DNA TGTGCCACCAGTGATTCCAGGGGGGCTGGGGCCAACGTCCTGACTTTC. The rearrangement links TRBV24-1 to TRBJ2-6; D might be TRBD1 (7 bases). The CDR3 covers 16 residues. Trimming took off 2 bases at V and 2 bases at J, with 9 bases between the two ends. Germline-derived CDR1 and CDR2 are KGHDR and SFDVKD.

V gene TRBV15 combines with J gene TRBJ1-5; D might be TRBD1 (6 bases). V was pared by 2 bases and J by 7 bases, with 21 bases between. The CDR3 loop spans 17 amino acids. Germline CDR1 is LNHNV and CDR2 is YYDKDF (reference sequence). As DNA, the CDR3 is TGTGCCACCAGCAGATTGCAGGGGTACGCCCTCGGACAGCCCCAGCATTTT. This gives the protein CATSRLQGYALGQPQHF.

Written as DNA, the CDR3 is TGTGCCAGCAGCTCAGGGGGAGAATACGATGAGCAGTTCTTC. It encodes CASSSGGEYDEQFF. The V and J genes are TRBV7-6 and TRBJ2-1; TRBD1 matches 7 bases. The germline gives CDR1 SGHVS, CDR2 FNYEAQ. This CDR3 is built from 14 residues. Trimming cost V 4 bases and J 8 bases; bases outside gene matches: 8.

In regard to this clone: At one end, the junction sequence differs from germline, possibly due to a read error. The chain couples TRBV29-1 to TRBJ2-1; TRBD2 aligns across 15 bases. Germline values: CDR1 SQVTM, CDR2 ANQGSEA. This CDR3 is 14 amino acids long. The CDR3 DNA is TGCAGCGTTGAAAGAGGACTAGCGGGAGGGCTTACAGTCTTC. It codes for CSVERGLAGGLTVF.

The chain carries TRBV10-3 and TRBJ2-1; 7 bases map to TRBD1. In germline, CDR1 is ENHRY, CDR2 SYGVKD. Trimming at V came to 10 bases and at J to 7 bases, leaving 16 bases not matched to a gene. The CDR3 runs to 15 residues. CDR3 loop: CATRAPGQNGNEQFF. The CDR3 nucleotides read TGTGCCACAAGAGCCCCGGGACAGAACGGAAATGAGCAGTTCTTC.

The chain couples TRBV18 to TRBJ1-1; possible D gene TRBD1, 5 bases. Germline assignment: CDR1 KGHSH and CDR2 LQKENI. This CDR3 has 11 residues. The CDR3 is CASGVGTEAFF. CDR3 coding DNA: TGTGCTTCGGGGGTCGGGACTGAAGCTTTCTTT.